The T cell receptor (beta chain) described here comes from a study of CD8+CD57+ T cells in acquired aplastic anemia. Study details: Mean DNA quantity obtained from sorted CD4+ and CD8+ cells was 3 to 4 ug. Healthy donors had, on average, about 10.8 million reads for their CD4+ cells. Overall study findings and caveats: Patients and controls shared under 35 CD8+ CDR3 sequences, which appeared highly expressed in patients and within their immunodominant clones. Patients and controls were not found to differ significantly in CD8+ Simpson's diversity.

CDR3 and TCR beta VDJ profiling relied on a genomic DNA template. One entry per CDR3 protein results from TCRdb running MiXCR on the reads. The sample has some 410,000 distinct CDR3 sequences, 65% to 75% seen once; the top ten hold 4%. As to this clonotype: Its antigen is as yet unknown.

Germline V gene data show CDR1 as DFQATT and CDR2 as SNEGSKA (reference sequence). The CDR3 sequence is 14 residues long. The trim removed 4 bases at V and 3 bases at J, leaving 8 bases unmatched. The clonotype was recovered from a human donor in good health, serving as a control. The sample comprised sorted CD4+, CD8+, or CD8+CD57+ T cells (not recorded which) from PBMCs. This sequence joins TRBV20-1 and TRBJ1-1; 7 nucleotides align to TRBD1. The CDR3 DNA is TGCAGTGCTAAACAGGGACAGTGGCACACTGAAGCTTTCTTT. It encodes CSAKQGQWHTEAFF.